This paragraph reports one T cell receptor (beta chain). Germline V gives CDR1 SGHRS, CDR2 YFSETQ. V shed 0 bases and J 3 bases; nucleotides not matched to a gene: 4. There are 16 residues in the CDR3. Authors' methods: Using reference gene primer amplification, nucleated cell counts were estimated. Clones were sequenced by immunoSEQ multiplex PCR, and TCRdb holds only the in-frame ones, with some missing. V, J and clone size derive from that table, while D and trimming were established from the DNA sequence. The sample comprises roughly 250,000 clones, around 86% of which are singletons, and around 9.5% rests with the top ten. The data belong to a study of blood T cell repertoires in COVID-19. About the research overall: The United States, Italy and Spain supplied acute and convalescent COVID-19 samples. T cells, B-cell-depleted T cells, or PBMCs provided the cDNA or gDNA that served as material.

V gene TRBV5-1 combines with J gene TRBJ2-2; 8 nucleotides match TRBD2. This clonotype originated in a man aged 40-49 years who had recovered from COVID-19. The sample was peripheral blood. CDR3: CASSLAGGSHTGELFF. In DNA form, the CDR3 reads TGCGCCAGCAGCTTGGCGGGGGGGAGTCACACCGGGGAGCTGTTTTTT.